This entry features one TCR beta chain sequence. The antigen is undetermined. Vbeta (60) and Jbeta (13) primers were used in the PCR. Clones were sequenced by immunoSEQ multiplex PCR, and TCRdb holds only the in-frame ones, with some missing. The sample includes approximately 170,000 clones, 55% to 65% of them seen just once. The record originates from a study of cytomegalovirus exposure and HLA in healthy donors. General study points: Presence/absence results assume similar sequencing depth per donor, which may not hold.

The sequence was collected from a middle-aged man in good health and CMV-seronegative. Specimen: PBMCs.

CDR3 nucleotides: TGTGCCAGCAGCCCCCGTCTTGATAATTCACCCCTCCACTTT. This sequence encodes CASSPRLDNSPLHF. The chain employs TRBV7-6 and TRBJ1-6; no firm D call. From germline, CDR1 is SGHVS and CDR2 FNYEAQ. V gave up 5 bases and J gave up 5 bases, with 10 bases separating them. The CDR3 totals 14 residues.